This T cell receptor beta chain was captured by sequencing in a study of CD8+ T cells in alopecia areata. Study overall: Each of the treated patients was given oral tofacitinib, 5 to 10 mg twice daily, for moderate-to-severe alopecia areata.

Study-wide points: A great number of expanded lesional clones endured in scalp and blood during tofacitinib.

cDNA serving as the sequencing template came from extracted, reverse transcribed RNA. The repertoire was sequenced with immunoSEQ multiplex PCR; TCRdb's copy has only in-frame clones and lacks some. The table lists some 200,000 clones, roughly 50% of them singletons, with over 9.5% in the top ten. Points on this clone: Its antigen is not identified.

Treatment given: oral pan-JAK inhibitor, 5-10 mg twice daily. The clonotype originates from a human donor with alopecia areata. Here the sequenced sample was CD8+ T cells sorted from blood, taken at week 24, from a patient treated with tofacitinib.

CDR3 nucleotides: TGTGCCAGCAGTGAAGCGCTTCGTGGGGACAGGGTCTACAATGAGCAGTTCTTC. Protein product: CASSEALRGDRVYNEQFF. The chain links TRBV2 to TRBJ2-1; 9 nucleotides align to TRBD1. V shed 0 bases, J shed 3 bases, and the junction held 9 bases outside the gene matches. The CDR3 length is 18 residues. CDR1 is SNHLY, CDR2 FYNNEI, per germline.